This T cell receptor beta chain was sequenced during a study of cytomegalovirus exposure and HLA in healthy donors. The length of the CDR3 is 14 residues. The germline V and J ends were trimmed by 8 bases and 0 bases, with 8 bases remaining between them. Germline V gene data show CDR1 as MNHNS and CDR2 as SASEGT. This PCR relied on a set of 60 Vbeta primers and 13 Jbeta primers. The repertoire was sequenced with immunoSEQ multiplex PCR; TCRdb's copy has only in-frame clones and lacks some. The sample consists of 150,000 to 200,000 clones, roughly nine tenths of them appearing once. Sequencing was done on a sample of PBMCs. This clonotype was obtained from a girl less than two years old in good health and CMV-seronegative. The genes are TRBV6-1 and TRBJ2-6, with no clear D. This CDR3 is CASPPDSGANVLTF. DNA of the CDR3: TGTGCCAGCCCTCCAGACTCTGGGGCCAACGTCCTGACTTTC.